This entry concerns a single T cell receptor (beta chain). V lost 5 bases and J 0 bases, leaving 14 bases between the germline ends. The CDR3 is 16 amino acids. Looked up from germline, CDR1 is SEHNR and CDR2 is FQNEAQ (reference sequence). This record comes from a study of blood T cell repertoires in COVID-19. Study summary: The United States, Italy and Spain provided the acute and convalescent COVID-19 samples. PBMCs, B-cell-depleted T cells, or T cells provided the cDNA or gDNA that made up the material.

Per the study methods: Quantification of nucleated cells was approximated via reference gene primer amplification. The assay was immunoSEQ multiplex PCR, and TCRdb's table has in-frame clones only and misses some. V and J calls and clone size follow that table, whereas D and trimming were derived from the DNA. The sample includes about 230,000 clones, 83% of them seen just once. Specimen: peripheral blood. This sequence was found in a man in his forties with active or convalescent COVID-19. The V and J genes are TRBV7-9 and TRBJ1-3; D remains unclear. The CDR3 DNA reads TGTGCCAGCAGCGCCCAAGCTCAGGTCTCTGGAAACACCATATATTTT. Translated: CASSAQAQVSGNTIYF.